The entry below gives a single T cell receptor (beta chain) sequence along with its context. The target of this receptor is not known. No clone much larger than this one lies a single base away; base qualities are absent. The CDR3 numbers 15 residues from cysteine through phenylalanine. Kept here is only the CDR3 DNA, which spans 45 bases and is read in frame from base 1. According to the germline V gene (reference sequence), CDR1 reads SGHKS and CDR2 reads YYEKEE. At the junction V is shortened by 3 bases and J by 2 bases; bases outside the gene matches: 4. The donors were 40 or so Caucasian individuals from Russia, aged roughly 6 to 100 years, who were systemically healthy. Each donor gave ten milliliters of peripheral blood, collected into EDTA-treated Vacutainer tubes. Ficoll-Paque density-gradient centrifugation was used to isolate PBMCs, with at least 6.5 million obtained per sample. Total RNA, at least 6 micrograms per sample, was extracted from PBMCs with Trizol reagent. For every donor, flow cytometry on a PBMC aliquot measured the percentage of naive CD45RAhigh/CD27high T cells.

This sample was taken from a study of blood T cells in healthy people across ages (dated by TCRdb to about 2015). For context, the study as a whole: Template switching captured roughly one uniquely barcoded TCR beta cDNA molecule per two T cells in model experiments. Using deep sequencing normalized with unique cDNA molecular identifiers, the study measured how TCR beta repertoire diversity changes with age. The donors were divided into four age groups: young (average approximately 15 years), middle-aged (about 39), aged (roughly 66) and long-lived (about 79). To avoid experimental bias, donors of different ages were randomly spread across the sequencing lanes. Using the same blood draw, the study looked at two additional independent replicas of 1 million unique cDNA reads for two donors, one aged 18 to 30 and the other aged 80 or older.

The research as a whole found: A strong correlation was found between observed TCR beta diversity and the percentage of naive T cells measured by flow cytometry. The CMV infection status of donors was not known, potentially confounding age-related changes in expanded clonotypes. Estimates of total diversity based on one million sequenced T cells were regarded as lower bounds and as underestimates. Compared with the aged group, more naive CD4+ T cells, fewer expanded clones and increased TCR diversity were shown by the long-lived group, suggesting age selection. Observed TCR beta diversity per million T cells fell roughly linearly with age, and a significant reduction was already apparent by age around 36. Because profiling used bulk unsorted PBMCs, naive and antigen-experienced compartments could not be compared conclusively.

Library preparation used 5' RACE. Sequencing instrument: Illumina HiSeq 2500. The second PCR ran for about 6 to 11 cycles and used a J-beta primer mix along with a sample-barcoded 5' primer. Each TCR beta cDNA molecule received a unique molecular identifier from a template-switch 5' adaptor carrying 12 random nucleotides. Each sample yielded at least 3 million CDR3-containing paired-end reads. All of the RNA was converted into first-strand cDNA using the Mint cDNA synthesis kit, with a TRBC-specific oligonucleotide serving as the primer. Following uracil-DNA glycosylase treatment, all cDNA underwent a first 18-cycle PCR with the universal primers M1SS and BC2_uni_R. The paper's processing steps were these. Each sample was normalized by randomly selecting 1 million high-quality reads, each carrying a distinct molecular identifier. Reads sharing molecular identifiers were discarded rather than binned into consensus sequences. MiTCR, set to a Q25 quality threshold and the strictest error-elimination algorithm, was used for CDR3 identification, clonotype clustering and error correction. A nonparametric unseen species model with Euler transformation was used to estimate a lower bound on total TCR beta diversity. TCRdb applied fastp at Q25 and MiXCR to the public reads, then kept only in-frame beta chains. Every entry covers one CDR3 protein and lists the most common genes and DNA from its rows. The V and J calls come from TCRdb's annotation, not from the publication. Counted in this sample were under 2 million distinct CDR3 sequences; about 31% of them appeared once. Around 11% of the sample goes to the ten largest clones.

Recombination connected TRBV5-5 to TRBJ2-7; 11 central bases correspond to TRBD2. This clonotype originated in a woman in her 30s in good health. Sequenced: blood. The base sequence is TGTGCCAGCAGCTCTAGCGGGAGGACCCCCTACGAGCAGTACTTC. This yields the protein CASSSSGRTPYEQYF.